The clone carrying this TCR beta chain came up a few times. What it binds is not known. The same CDR3 arises from other DNA sequences in this sample as well. Each donor gave one heparinised blood draw averaging about 120 mL. The authors obtained over 95% purity in all sorted populations. CDR3 length equals 16 residues. Trimming cost V 0 bases and J 0 bases, with 10 bases left between them. Germline V lookup: CDR1 SGDLS, CDR2 YYNGEE. This sample stems from a study of beta chain features in type 1 diabetes. Whole-study results and caveats: Diminished insertions and augmented deletions at VDJ junctions characterized type 1 diabetes patients. For cells with high TCR expression, cDNA sequencing could yield over-representation.

The authors reverse transcribed all of the isolated RNA, so sequencing captured expressed TCRB transcripts. Method: immunoSEQ multiplex PCR; TCRdb's copy keeps in-frame clones and lacks some. The sample consists of roughly 150,000 clones, 11% of them appearing once. This chain uses TRBV9 with TRBJ2-4, with D perhaps matching TRBD1 (6 bases). The clonotype originates from a man between 18 and 29 years old in good health. The sequencing sample was made of central memory CD4+ T cells from blood. CDR3 protein: CASSVGQALAKNIQYF. CDR3 sequence (DNA): TGTGCCAGCAGCGTAGGACAGGCCCTAGCCAAAAACATTCAGTACTTC.